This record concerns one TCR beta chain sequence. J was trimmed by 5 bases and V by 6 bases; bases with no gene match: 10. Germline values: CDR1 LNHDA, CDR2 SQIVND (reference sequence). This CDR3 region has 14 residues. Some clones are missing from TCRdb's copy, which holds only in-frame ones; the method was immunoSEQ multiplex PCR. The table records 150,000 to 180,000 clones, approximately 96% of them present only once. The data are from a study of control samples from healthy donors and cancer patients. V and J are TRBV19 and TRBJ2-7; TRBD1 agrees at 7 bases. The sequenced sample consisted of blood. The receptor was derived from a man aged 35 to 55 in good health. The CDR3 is CASRSTGSNHEQYF. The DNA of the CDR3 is TGTGCCAGTAGATCGACAGGGAGTAACCACGAGCAGTACTTC.